Only one count was recorded for the clone carrying this T cell receptor beta chain. The record originates from a study of CD8 T cells in Susac syndrome. Random-hexamer reverse transcription was applied to about 0.45 to 1 ug RNA. TCR beta CDR3 was amplified by immunoSEQ multiplex PCR. This amplification extended across 54 Vbeta and 13 Jbeta segments. One entry per CDR3 protein, called by TCRdb with MiXCR from the immunoSEQ multiplex PCR reads. The sample lists some 190,000 distinct CDR3 sequences; roughly 94% were seen once. This TCR came from a human donor in good health. What was sequenced was CD4+ T cells from PBMCs.

The CDR3 region has the DNA TGTGCCAGCAGCTTAGCGCTTAACAGCCCCATGTGGTACTTC. Translation: CASSLALNSPMWYF. This chain connects TRBV7-2 to TRBJ2-7; no clear D. This CDR3 has 14 amino acids. Per germline, CDR1 SGHTA and CDR2 FQGNSA. V gave up 0 bases and J gave up 12 bases, with 18 bases separating them.